The T cell receptor beta chain under discussion was sequenced for a study of T-cell reconstitution after alpha-beta-depleted transplantation in children (TCRdb year 2016). For context, the study as a whole: Using TCR repertoire profiling, the study followed T-cell immune reconstitution in a quantitative way in children after TCRalphabeta/CD19-depleted allogeneic hematopoietic cell transplantation.

Library generation was performed with PCR. The sequencer was an Illumina HiSeq 2500. To normalize quantification of the TCRbeta repertoire, the TCR libraries were built with molecular barcoding that relied on unique molecular identifiers. TCRdb redid the processing of the public reads, applying fastp at Q25 and MiXCR, and retained in-frame beta chains. Rows with one shared CDR3 protein collapse into an entry with the most common genes and DNA. Counted in this sample were hundreds of thousands of distinct CDR3 sequences; approximately 16% of them appeared once. Of the sample, 0.9% to 1.2% is held by the ten largest clones. V is shortened by 3 bases, J by 5 bases, and the region joining them spans 6 bases. The CDR3 sequence holds 12 residues, the cysteine and phenylalanine included. The DNA shown is the 36-base CDR3, in frame from base 1. CDR1 and CDR2 are read off the germline V gene as SGDLS and YYNGEE.

This clonotype was counted ten times or more. Its antigen is not yet known. Per-nucleotide qualities are absent, and no much larger clonotype sits a single base away. Material: PBMCs from the stem cell graft donor, obtained from the stem cell graft. The TCR sequence derives from a human donor who donated a stem cell graft to a child with acute myeloid leukemia. The rearrangement joined TRBV9 to TRBJ2-1, with no confidently assigned D gene. The CDR3 here reads CASSGGDNEQFF. Here is the DNA: TGTGCCAGCAGCGGCGGAGACAATGAGCAGTTCTTC.